Following are 28 T cell receptor beta chains from one sample sequenced in a study of cytomegalovirus exposure and HLA in healthy donors. The PCR contained 60 Vbeta and 13 Jbeta primers. Generated by immunoSEQ multiplex PCR, the TCRdb table keeps only in-frame clones and is missing some. The table shows more than 90,000 clones, with roughly 74% occurring only once. The source material was PBMCs. Receptors were obtained from a woman aged 40-49 years in good health and CMV-seronegative.

This clone was observed a single time. The rearrangement uses TRBV7-6 and TRBJ1-1; 7 bases are a match to TRBD1. With V trimmed by 5 bases and J by 4 bases, 4 bases remained unmatched. The CDR3 contains 13 residues. Per germline, CDR1 SGHVS and CDR2 FNYEAQ. This CDR3 reads CASSPDRVTEAFF. The DNA of the CDR3 is TGTGCCAGCAGCCCAGACAGGGTCACTGAAGCTTTCTTT. Filled out from reference TRBV7-6 and TRBJ1-1, the complete variable domain reads GAGVSQSPRYKVTKRGQDVALRCDPISGHVSLYWYRQALGQGPEFLTYFNYEAQQDKSGLPNDRFSAERPEGSISTLTIQRTEQRDSAMYRCASSPDRVTEAFFGQGTRLTVV.

This chain uses TRBV7-3 with TRBJ1-2; 12 nucleotides line up with TRBD1. V gave up 4 bases and J gave up 6 bases; unmatched junction bases: 6. The CDR3 covers 15 residues. The germline V gene has CDR1 SGHTA and CDR2 FQGTGA. The CDR3 protein is CASSYRDRGRDGYTF. In DNA form, the CDR3 reads TGTGCCAGCAGCTACAGGGACAGGGGGCGCGATGGCTACACCTTC.

V usage is TRBV30 and J usage is TRBJ1-5, with a weak D call TRBD1 (6 bases). Germline V gene lookup returns CDR1 GTSNPN and CDR2 SVGIG (reference sequence). The length of the CDR3 is 17 residues. V shed 7 bases and J shed 0 bases, with 22 bases lying between them. In DNA, the CDR3 is TGTGCCTCATTCGGGGGGCGGAGAAAGCATAGCAATCAGCCCCAGCATTTT. This sequence encodes CASFGGRRKHSNQPQHF.

This clone was observed a few times. The V call is TRBV27, the J call TRBJ1-1; TRBD1 might be the D (5 bases). The CDR3 consists of 13 residues. V lost 3 bases to trimming and J lost 6 bases, with 11 bases between them. Germline V gene lookup returns CDR1 MNHEY and CDR2 SMNVEV (reference sequence). The CDR3 DNA follows: TGTGCCAGCAGTTTTGTAGGGGCCGCTGAAGCTTTCTTT. Its protein is CASSFVGAAEAFF.

V is TRBV5-6 and J is TRBJ1-5, with a tentative D call TRBD1 (5 bases). The CDR3 sequence is 14 residues long. Trimming took off 0 bases at V and 2 bases at J, with 6 bases between the two ends. Germline values: CDR1 SGHDT, CDR2 YYEEEE. The CDR3 is CASSLAGGNQPQHF. The CDR3 bases are TGTGCCAGCAGCTTGGCGGGGGGCAATCAGCCCCAGCATTTT.

This clone showed up just a few times. This sequence joins TRBV7-2 and TRBJ2-2; 7 nucleotides agree with TRBD2. Looked up from germline, CDR1 is SGHTA and CDR2 is FQGNSA. The CDR3 is 15 residues long. The V gene end was trimmed by 6 bases and the J gene end by 4 bases; junction bases not matched to a gene: 8. For the CDR3, the DNA is TGTGCCAGCAGACTTAGACTAGCTGGCACCGGGGAGCTGTTTTTT. Its protein is CASRLRLAGTGELFF. The entire variable domain, with the rest obtained from reference TRBV7-2 and TRBJ2-2, is as follows: GAGVSQSPSNKVTEKGKDVELRCDPISGHTALYWYRQSLGQGLEFLIYFQGNSAPDKSGLPSDRFSAERTGGSVSTLTIQRTQQEDSAVYLCASRLRLAGTGELFFGEGSRLTVL.

The V call is TRBV27, the J call TRBJ2-5, with a weak D call TRBD1 (6 bases). The CDR3 consists of 15 residues. In germline, CDR1 is MNHEY, CDR2 SMNVEV (reference sequence). V lost 2 bases and J lost 1, with 11 bases in between. CDR3 protein: CASSLQGLTQETQYF. Here the CDR3 DNA reads TGTGCCAGCAGTTTACAGGGGTTGACCCAAGAGACCCAGTACTTC.

This clone was detected only once. The CDR3 sequence: CASSEAGVTDTQYF. CDR3 DNA sequence: TGTGCCAGCAGTGAAGCGGGAGTCACAGATACGCAGTATTTT. The chain combines TRBV2 with TRBJ2-3, with D possibly being TRBD2 (5 bases). The CDR3 sequence is 14 residues long. Germline CDR1 is SNHLY and CDR2 is FYNNEI. Trimming stripped 0 bases from V and 2 bases from J, with 6 bases between.

CDR3 in DNA: TGTGCCAGTAGCGGGACTAGCGGAGCTACCGGGGAGCTGTTTTTT. Amino acids: CASSGTSGATGELFF. This chain connects TRBV30 to TRBJ2-2; 11 positions agree with TRBD2. The CDR3 runs 15 residues. With V trimmed by 8 bases and J by 5 bases, 10 bases remained unmatched. CDR1 is GTSNPN and CDR2 is SVGIG in the germline V gene (reference sequence).

J is TRBJ1-3 and V is TRBV19, with a weak D call TRBD1 (6 bases). This CDR3 contains 15 residues. Germline CDR1 and CDR2: LNHDA and SQIVND (reference sequence). The V end was cut by 4 bases, the J end by 4 bases, with 14 bases between. This CDR3 reads CASSTDDRSGNTIYF. CDR3 coding DNA: TGTGCCAGTAGTACCGATGACAGGTCCGGAAACACCATATATTTT. Full variable domain (outside the CDR3, taken from reference TRBV19 and TRBJ1-3): DGGITQSPKYLFRKEGQNVTLSCEQNLNHDAMYWYRQDPGQGLRLIYYSQIVNDFQKGDIAEGYSVSREKKESFPLTVTSAQKNPTAFYLCASSTDDRSGNTIYFGEGSWLTVV.

This chain uses TRBV6-5 with TRBJ1-1, with a possible D match to TRBD1 (6 bases). Germline V gene sequence: CDR1 MNHEY, CDR2 SVGAGI. The ends were cut back, 5 bases at V and 1 base at J, with 11 bases in the middle. There are 14 residues in the CDR3. CDR3 protein: CASSGGGPNTEAFF. CDR3 DNA: TGTGCCAGCAGTGGGGGGGGCCCGAACACTGAAGCTTTCTTT.

This chain uses TRBV5-1 with TRBJ2-1; D is unclear. The CDR3 has 16 amino acids. V was pared by 1 base and J by 6 bases, with 17 bases between. Looked up from germline, CDR1 is SGHRS and CDR2 is YFSETQ. DNA of the CDR3: TGCGCCAGCAGCTTGAACCTTCAAACGGGTAGCAATGAGCAGTTCTTC. This encodes CASSLNLQTGSNEQFF.

This clone was recorded a few times. The chain combines TRBV5-1 with TRBJ1-4; no firm D call. The germline V gene has CDR1 SGHRS and CDR2 YFSETQ. Between the trimmed V and J ends, which lost 0 bases and 3 bases, there was a span of 12 bases. The length of the CDR3 is 16 residues. The CDR3, as DNA: TGCGCCAGCAGCTTGGCCGCGGATACGGCTAATGAAAAACTGTTTTTT. Protein: CASSLAADTANEKLFF.

This chain uses TRBV5-5 with TRBJ2-1; 11 bases line up with TRBD2. The CDR3 length is 17 residues. Germline CDR1 reads SGHKS; CDR2 reads YYEKEE (reference sequence). V lost 0 bases, J lost 7 bases, and 9 bases stayed unmatched. CDR3 nucleotides: TGTGCCAGCAGCTTGGGAGGGGGTAGCGGGAGGGGGAATGAGCAGTTCTTC. Protein product: CASSLGGGSGRGNEQFF.

Concerning this clone itself: An end of the junction differs from the germline gene, which may be a read error. The chain has TRBV7-9 and TRBJ2-7; 10 bases are shared with TRBD1. CDR3 size: 13 residues. The V gene's germline CDR1 is SEHNR and CDR2 FQNEAQ (reference sequence). The CDR3 sequence is CSSSLGQGMEQYF. In nucleotides, the CDR3 is TGTTCCAGCAGCTTGGGACAGGGGATGGAGCAGTACTTC.

V is TRBV27 and J is TRBJ1-1; TRBD1 is a possible D gene (5 bases). V lost 1 base and J 0 bases, leaving 18 bases between the germline ends. Per the germline V gene, CDR1 is MNHEY and CDR2 is SMNVEV (reference sequence). This CDR3 spans 18 amino acids. The CDR3 here is CASSLLPSGVHMNTEAFF. The CDR3 DNA reads as TGTGCCAGCAGTTTATTACCATCGGGGGTCCACATGAACACTGAAGCTTTCTTT.

This clone came up a few times. This rearrangement joins TRBV9 to TRBJ1-2, with 8 bases identical to TRBD1. This CDR3 comprises 15 residues. Per the germline V gene, CDR1 is SGDLS and CDR2 is YYNGEE. V dropped 4 bases and J dropped 4; count of bases not matched to a gene: 9. CDR3 sequence: CASSPYRGGSYGYTF. In DNA, the CDR3 is TGTGCCAGCAGCCCATACAGGGGGGGTTCCTATGGCTACACCTTC.

The rearrangement joins TRBV6-5 to TRBJ1-5; 10 bases map to TRBD1. CDR3 length: 14 amino acids. The germline CDR1 and CDR2 sequences are MNHEY and SVGAGI. V lost 8 bases, J lost 2 bases, and 3 bases stayed unmatched. The CDR3 sequence: CASGGTGGNQPQHF. The CDR3 DNA sequence: TGTGCCAGCGGGGGGACAGGGGGCAATCAGCCCCAGCATTTT.

In nucleotides, the CDR3 is TGCAGCGTTTTGGACAGGGAGACCTACGAGCAGTACTTC. It specifies CSVLDRETYEQYF. V usage is TRBV29-1 and J usage is TRBJ2-7, with TRBD1 matching 8 bases. Germline CDR1 and CDR2: SQVTM and ANQGSEA. This CDR3 comprises 13 residues. The ends lost 5 bases at V and 2 bases at J; junction bases unmatched: 5.

The chain couples TRBV14 to TRBJ2-3, with TRBD2 matching over 12 bases. This CDR3 has 14 residues. V shed 4 bases, J shed 4 bases, and the junction held 0 bases outside the gene matches. CDR1 is SGHDN, CDR2 FVKESK, per germline. The CDR3 protein is CASSRLAGADTQYF. DNA of the CDR3: TGTGCCAGCAGCCGACTAGCGGGAGCAGATACGCAGTATTTT.

V gene TRBV30 combines with J gene TRBJ2-7; tentative D call: TRBD2 (5 bases). CDR1 and CDR2 from the germline V gene are GTSNPN and SVGIG (reference sequence). The CDR3 contains 11 residues. V was clipped by 7 bases and J by 1 base, with 8 bases between them. CDR3 sequence (DNA): TGTGCCTTCGGGGAATCCTACGAGCAGTACTTC. It is translated as CAFGESYEQYF. The variable domain in full, completed from reference TRBV30 and TRBJ2-7, reads SQTIHQWPATLVQPVGSPLSLECTVEGTSNPNLYWYRQAAGRGLQLLFYSVGIGQISSEVPQNLSASRPQDRQFILSSKKLLLSDSGFYLCAFGESYEQYFGPGTRLTVT.

This clone has only one observation. V is TRBV9 and J is TRBJ2-7; the D gene is possibly TRBD2 (6 bases). V lost 1 base, J lost 2 bases, and 10 bases lay in between. Germline loops: CDR1 SGDLS, CDR2 YYNGEE. The CDR3 covers 14 residues. In nucleotides, the CDR3 is TGTGCCAGCAGCGTATCCTGGGGGGCCTACGAGCAGTACTTC. Protein sequence: CASSVSWGAYEQYF.

This clone has just a few counts. V is TRBV29-1 and J is TRBJ1-2, with D perhaps TRBD1 (6 bases). The germline V gene has CDR1 SQVTM and CDR2 ANQGSEA. V was clipped by 0 bases and J by 8 bases, with 13 bases between them. CDR3 length: 13 amino acids. CDR3 protein: CSVEEGRGYGYTF. In DNA, the CDR3 is TGCAGCGTTGAAGAGGGAAGGGGGTACGGCTACACCTTC.

The rearrangement links TRBV5-1 to TRBJ1-6; D might be TRBD1 (6 bases). CDR1 and CDR2 from the germline V gene are SGHRS and YFSETQ. The CDR3 has 16 residues. V was pared by 0 bases and J by 9 bases, with 16 bases between. The CDR3 here is CASSLVAGAGISPLHF. The CDR3 bases are TGCGCCAGCAGCTTGGTTGCGGGGGCAGGGATTTCACCCCTCCACTTT.

This clone was observed a single time. V usage is TRBV9 and J usage is TRBJ2-4; 10 positions agree with TRBD1. Germline loops: CDR1 SGDLS, CDR2 YYNGEE. Trimming cost V 4 bases and J 1 base; bases outside gene matches: 14. This CDR3 is 19 amino acids long. The CDR3 here is CASSPPGQGVNEAKNIQYF. In nucleotides, the CDR3 is TGTGCCAGCAGCCCCCCCGGACAGGGGGTTAACGAGGCCAAAAACATTCAGTACTTC.

This chain uses TRBV7-8 with TRBJ2-7; TRBD2 aligns across 8 bases. The CDR3 covers 15 residues. The germline V gene has CDR1 SGHVS and CDR2 FQNEAQ. The junction had 4 bases not matched to a gene; V was cut back by 3 bases and J by 0 bases. The DNA of the CDR3 is TGTGCCAGCAGCTTTAGCGGGAAATTCTCCTACGAGCAGTACTTC. The encoded protein is CASSFSGKFSYEQYF.

This clone came up a few times. The chain couples TRBV9 to TRBJ1-4; 10 bases agree with TRBD1. Trimming removed 0 bases from V and 8 bases from J; junction bases left unmatched: 7. The CDR3 runs to 16 residues. The V gene's germline CDR1 is SGDLS and CDR2 YYNGEE. CDR3 DNA sequence: TGTGCCAGCAGCGTAGCCGGGACAGGGGCGCGGGAAAAACTGTTTTTT. Its translation: CASSVAGTGAREKLFF.

The CDR3 protein is CASSRTGEGELFF. CDR3 DNA: TGTGCCAGTAGTCGGACAGGGGAAGGGGAGCTGTTTTTT. The chain is built from TRBV19 and TRBJ2-2; the match to TRBD1 covers 9 bases. This CDR3 contains 13 residues. The V segment lost 5 bases and the J segment 8 bases; nucleotides outside the gene matches: 3. Germline CDR1 reads LNHDA; CDR2 reads SQIVND (reference sequence).